Presented here are 10 T cell receptor beta chains from one specimen sequenced in a study of CD8 T cells in Susac syndrome. Reverse transcription of about 0.5 to 1 ug RNA was carried out with random hexamers. TCRdb passed the immunoSEQ multiplex PCR reads through MiXCR, listing each CDR3 protein once. The repertoire consists of about 69,000 distinct CDR3 sequences, with 75% to 95% occurring once and the leading ten covering under 0.65%. What was sequenced was CD8+ T cells from PBMCs. The origin of the receptors is a human donor with multiple sclerosis.

This chain joins TRBV6-5 and TRBJ2-3; D ambiguous. The germline V gene encodes CDR1 MNHEY and CDR2 SVGAGI. The length of the CDR3 is 16 residues. V was trimmed by 3 bases and J by 2 bases, leaving 15 bases between them. The CDR3 loop reads CASSYSPTGDTDTQYF. Written as DNA, the CDR3 is TGTGCCAGCAGTTATTCCCCAACGGGCGACACAGATACGCAGTATTTT.

This clonotype came up a few times. The chain couples TRBV6-2 or TRBV6-3 to TRBJ2-7; 9 positions agree with TRBD2. The CDR3 extends over 15 amino acids. Germline values: CDR1 MNHEY, CDR2 SVGEGT. V lost 0 bases to trimming and J lost 4 bases; unmatched junction nucleotides: 4. This CDR3 reads CASSYSLAGIYEQYF. CDR3 DNA sequence: TGTGCCAGCAGTTACTCGCTAGCGGGAATATACGAGCAGTACTTC.

V is TRBV7-8 and J is TRBJ2-5; D gene ambiguous. The CDR3 contains 14 residues. V lost 6 bases and J lost 4, with 15 bases in between. CDR1 and CDR2 (germline): SGHVS, FQNEAQ. CDR3 coding DNA: TGTGCCAGCAGGGAACACGGCAGTCGAGAGACCCAGTACTTC. This translates into CASREHGSRETQYF.

This chain links TRBV6-2 or TRBV6-3 with TRBJ2-7; D is uncertain. Trimming removed 2 bases at V and 0 bases at J, with 5 bases between. The CDR3 loop spans 13 amino acids. Germline CDR1 is MNHEY and CDR2 is SVGEGT. CDR3 residues: CASSYGDSYEQYF. CDR3 sequence (DNA): TGTGCCAGCAGTTACGGCGACTCCTACGAGCAGTACTTC.

The chain is built from TRBV7-9 and TRBJ2-7; TRBD2 is a possible D gene (6 bases). There are 15 residues in the CDR3. Trimming took off 5 bases at V and 0 bases at J, with 14 bases between the two ends. The germline gives CDR1 SEHNR, CDR2 FQNEAQ (reference sequence). The CDR3 DNA follows: TGTGCCAGCAGCGGGAGGTCAGGGAACTCCTACGAGCAGTACTTC. Encoded protein: CASSGRSGNSYEQYF.

The chain joins TRBV19 to TRBJ2-7; D is undetermined. V was trimmed by 5 bases and J by 6 bases, leaving 14 bases between them. CDR1 LNHDA and CDR2 SQIVND come from the germline V gene (reference sequence). This CDR3 is built from 13 residues. CDR3 amino acids: CASSANGRGEQYF. In DNA, the CDR3 is TGTGCCAGTAGTGCGAACGGAAGAGGCGAGCAGTACTTC.

CDR3 coding DNA: TGTGCCAGCAGCGCTCGACTAGCGGGGGTCACAGATACGCAGTATTTT. It codes for CASSARLAGVTDTQYF. This chain uses TRBV5-8 with TRBJ2-3; 12 bases map to TRBD2. V shed 4 bases, J shed 2 bases, and the junction held 5 bases outside the gene matches. CDR1 and CDR2 (germline): SGHTS, YDEGEE. CDR3 length equals 16 residues.

The chain has TRBV5-5 and TRBJ1-1; no clear D gene. V lost 2 bases, J lost 1 base, and 9 bases lay in between. This CDR3 contains 14 residues. Germline V gene sequence: CDR1 SGHKS, CDR2 YYEKEE (reference sequence). The CDR3: CASSFMAPNTEAFF. As DNA, the CDR3 is TGTGCCAGCAGCTTTATGGCCCCGAACACTGAAGCTTTCTTT.

The J gene is TRBJ2-3, the V gene TRBV5-4; D is ambiguous. Germline CDR1 is SGHNT and CDR2 is YYREEE (reference sequence). The V gene lost 5 bases and the J gene lost 5 bases, with 12 bases spanning the gap. This CDR3 is 13 amino acids long. The CDR3 sequence: CASSPDPGDTQYF. CDR3 coding DNA: TGTGCCAGCAGTCCTGACCCGGGAGATACGCAGTATTTT.

The rearrangement links TRBV11-1 to TRBJ2-7; 7 bases are a match to TRBD2. Germline CDR1 reads SGHAT; CDR2 reads FQDESV (reference sequence). CDR3 length: 13 residues. J lost 2 bases, V lost 4 bases, and 2 bases had no gene match. As DNA, the CDR3 is TGTGCCAGCAGCTGGGACTACGCCTACGAGCAGTACTTC. As protein: CASSWDYAYEQYF.